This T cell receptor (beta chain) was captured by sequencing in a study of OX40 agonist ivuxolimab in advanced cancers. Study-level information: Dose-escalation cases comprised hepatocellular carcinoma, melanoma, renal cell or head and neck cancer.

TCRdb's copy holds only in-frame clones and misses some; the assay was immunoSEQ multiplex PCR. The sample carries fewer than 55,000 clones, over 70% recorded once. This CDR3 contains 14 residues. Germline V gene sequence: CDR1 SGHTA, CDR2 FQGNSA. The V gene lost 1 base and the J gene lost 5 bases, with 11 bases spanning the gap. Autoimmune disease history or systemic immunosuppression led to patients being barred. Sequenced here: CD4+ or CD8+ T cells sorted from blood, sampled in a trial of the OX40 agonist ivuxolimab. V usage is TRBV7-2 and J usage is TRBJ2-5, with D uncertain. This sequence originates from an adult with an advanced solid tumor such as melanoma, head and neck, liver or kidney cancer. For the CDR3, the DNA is TGTGCCAGCAGCTTAGGTCCTCCCCTGGAGACCCAGTACTTC. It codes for CASSLGPPLETQYF.